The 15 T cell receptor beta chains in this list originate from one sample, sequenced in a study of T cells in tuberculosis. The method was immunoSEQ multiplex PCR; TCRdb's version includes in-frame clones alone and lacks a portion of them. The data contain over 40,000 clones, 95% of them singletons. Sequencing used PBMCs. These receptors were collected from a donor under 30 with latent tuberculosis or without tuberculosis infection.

The CDR3 DNA sequence: TGTGCCAGCAGTTTGGGGGCTACTCGTGAGGAAAAACTGTTTTTT. Translated: CASSLGATREEKLFF. The V and J genes are TRBV27 and TRBJ1-4; possible D gene TRBD1, 6 bases. The CDR3 totals 15 residues. Germline-derived CDR1 and CDR2 are MNHEY and SMNVEV (reference sequence). The V end was cut by 3 bases, the J end by 8 bases, with 16 bases between. Drawing the rest from reference TRBV27 and TRBJ1-4, the complete variable domain is EAQVTQNPRYLITVTGKKLTVTCSQNMNHEYMSWYRQDPGLGLRQIYYSMNVEVTDKGDVPEGYKVSRKEKRNFPLILESPSPNQTSLYFCASSLGATREEKLFFGSGTQLSVL.

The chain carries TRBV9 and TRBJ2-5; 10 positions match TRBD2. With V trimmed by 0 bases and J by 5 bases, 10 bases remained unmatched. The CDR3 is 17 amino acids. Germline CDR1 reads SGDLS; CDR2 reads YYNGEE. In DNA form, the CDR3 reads TGTGCCAGCAGCGTAGCTTCAGCGGGGGGGCTGGAGGAGACCCAGTACTTC. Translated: CASSVASAGGLEETQYF. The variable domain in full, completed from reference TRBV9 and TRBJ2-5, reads DSGVTQTPKHLITATGQRVTLRCSPRSGDLSVYWYQQSLDQGLQFLIQYYNGEERAKGNILERFSAQQFPDLHSELNLSSLELGDSALYFCASSVASAGGLEETQYFGPGTRLLVL.

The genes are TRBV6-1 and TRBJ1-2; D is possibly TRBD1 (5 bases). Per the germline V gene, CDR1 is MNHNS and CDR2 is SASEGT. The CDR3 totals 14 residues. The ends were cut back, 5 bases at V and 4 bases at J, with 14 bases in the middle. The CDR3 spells CASSRVGTFYGYTF. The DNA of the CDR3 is TGTGCCAGCAGTAGGGTGGGGACTTTCTATGGCTACACCTTC.

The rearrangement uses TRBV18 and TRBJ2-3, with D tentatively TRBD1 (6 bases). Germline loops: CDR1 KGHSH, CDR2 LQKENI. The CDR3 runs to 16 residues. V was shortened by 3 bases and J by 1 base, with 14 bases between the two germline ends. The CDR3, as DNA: TGTGCCAGCTCACCGGGTGGGGGCCCTCGCACAGATACGCAGTATTTT. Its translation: CASSPGGGPRTDTQYF. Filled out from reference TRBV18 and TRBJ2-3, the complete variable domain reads NAGVMQNPRHLVRRRGQEARLRCSPMKGHSHVYWYRQLPEEGLKFMVYLQKENIIDESGMPKERFSAEFPKEGPSILRIQQVVRGDSAAYFCASSPGGGPRTDTQYFGPGTRLTVL.

The DNA of the CDR3 is TGTGCCGCTAACAGGGGTAGCAATCAGCCCCAGCATTTT. This sequence encodes CAANRGSNQPQHF. This rearrangement joins TRBV19 to TRBJ1-5; 7 bases are shared with TRBD1. The CDR3 spans 13 residues. Germline V gene lookup returns CDR1 LNHDA and CDR2 SQIVND (reference sequence). The trim removed 11 bases at V and 0 bases at J, leaving 4 bases unmatched.

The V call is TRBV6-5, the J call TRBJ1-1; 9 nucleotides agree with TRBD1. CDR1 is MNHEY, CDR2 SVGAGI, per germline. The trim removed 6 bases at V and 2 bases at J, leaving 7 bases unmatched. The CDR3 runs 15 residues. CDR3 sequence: CASRRTGAGNTEAFF. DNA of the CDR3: TGTGCCAGCAGACGGACAGGGGCGGGCAACACTGAAGCTTTCTTT.

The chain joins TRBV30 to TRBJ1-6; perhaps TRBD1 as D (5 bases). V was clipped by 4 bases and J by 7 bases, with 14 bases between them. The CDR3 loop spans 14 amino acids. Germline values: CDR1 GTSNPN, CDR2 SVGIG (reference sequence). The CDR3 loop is CAWTPGTPNSPLHF. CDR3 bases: TGTGCCTGGACCCCTGGGACTCCGAATTCACCCCTCCACTTT.

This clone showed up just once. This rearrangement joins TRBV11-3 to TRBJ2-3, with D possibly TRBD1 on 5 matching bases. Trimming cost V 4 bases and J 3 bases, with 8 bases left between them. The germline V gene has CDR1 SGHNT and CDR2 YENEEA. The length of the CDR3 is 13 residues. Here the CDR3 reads CASSSDTTDTQYF. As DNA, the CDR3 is TGTGCCAGCAGCTCGGACACTACAGATACGCAGTATTTT.

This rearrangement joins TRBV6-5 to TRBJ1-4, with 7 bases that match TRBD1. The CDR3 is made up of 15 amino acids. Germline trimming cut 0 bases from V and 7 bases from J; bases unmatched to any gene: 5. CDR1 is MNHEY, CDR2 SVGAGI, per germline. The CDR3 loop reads CASSYSTGVAEKLFF. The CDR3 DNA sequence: TGTGCCAGCAGTTACTCTACAGGGGTGGCTGAAAAACTGTTTTTT.

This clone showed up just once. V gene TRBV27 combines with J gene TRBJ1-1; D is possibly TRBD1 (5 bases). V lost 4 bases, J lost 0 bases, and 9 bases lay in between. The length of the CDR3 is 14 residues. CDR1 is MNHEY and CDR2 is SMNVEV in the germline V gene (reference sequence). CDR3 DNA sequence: TGTGCCAGCAGTTACCAGGGCATGAACACTGAAGCTTTCTTT. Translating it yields CASSYQGMNTEAFF.

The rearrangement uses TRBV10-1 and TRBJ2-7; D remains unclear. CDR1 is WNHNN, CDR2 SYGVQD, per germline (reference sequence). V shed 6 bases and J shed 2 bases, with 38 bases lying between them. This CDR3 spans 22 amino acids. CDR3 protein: CASRTARVAISVRRRSTYEQYF. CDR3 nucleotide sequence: TGCGCCAGCAGAACGGCCCGAGTCGCGATATCTGTCCGGAGACGATCAACCTACGAGCAGTACTTC.

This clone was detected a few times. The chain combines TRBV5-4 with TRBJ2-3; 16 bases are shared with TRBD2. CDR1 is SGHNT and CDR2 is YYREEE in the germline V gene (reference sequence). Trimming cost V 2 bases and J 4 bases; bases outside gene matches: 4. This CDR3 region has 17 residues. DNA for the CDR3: TGTGCCAGCAGCTTAGGGACTAGCGGGGGGGCCTCAGATACGCAGTATTTT. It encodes CASSLGTSGGASDTQYF. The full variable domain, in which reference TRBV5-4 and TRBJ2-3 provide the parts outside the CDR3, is ETGVTQSPTHLIKTRGQQVTLRCSSQSGHNTVSWYQQALGQGPQFIFQYYREEENGRGNFPPRFSGLQFPNYSSELNVNALELDDSALYLCASSLGTSGGASDTQYFGPGTRLTVL.

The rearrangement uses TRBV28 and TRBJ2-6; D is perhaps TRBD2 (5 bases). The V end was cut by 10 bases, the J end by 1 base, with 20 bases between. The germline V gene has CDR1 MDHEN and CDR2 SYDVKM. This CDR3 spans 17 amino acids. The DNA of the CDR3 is TGTGCCATCCAAAGACCCCCTGGGAGTTCTGGGGCCAACGTCCTGACTTTC. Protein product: CAIQRPPGSSGANVLTF.

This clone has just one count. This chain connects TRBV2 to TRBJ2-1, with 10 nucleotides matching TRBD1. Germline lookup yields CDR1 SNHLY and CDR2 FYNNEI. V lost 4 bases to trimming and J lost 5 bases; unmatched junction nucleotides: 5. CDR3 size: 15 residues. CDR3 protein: CASSVTGGDNNEQFF. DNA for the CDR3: TGTGCCAGCAGTGTGACAGGGGGCGATAACAATGAGCAGTTCTTC.

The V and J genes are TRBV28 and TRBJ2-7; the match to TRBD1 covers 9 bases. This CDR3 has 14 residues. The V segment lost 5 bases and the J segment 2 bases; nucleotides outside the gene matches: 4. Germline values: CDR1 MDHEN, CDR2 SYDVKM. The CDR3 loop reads CASSMGQGTYEQYF. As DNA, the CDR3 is TGTGCCAGCAGTATGGGACAGGGAACCTACGAGCAGTACTTC.